This T cell receptor (beta chain) was documented in a study of blood T cell repertoires in COVID-19. CDR3 length equals 11 residues. The V gene's germline CDR1 is WNHNN and CDR2 SYGVQD (reference sequence). V lost 6 bases to trimming and J lost 4 bases, with 7 bases between them. Data came from immunoSEQ multiplex PCR; TCRdb stores just in-frame clones and leaves some out. The data show 85,000 to 120,000 clones, about four fifths seen once. The sequenced sample consisted of peripheral blood. The source is a woman aged 55-69 years with acute or convalescent COVID-19. The chain couples TRBV10-1 to TRBJ2-7; D is unclear. CDR3 coding DNA: TGCGCCAGCAGCGGCGGATACGAGCAGTACTTC. Protein: CASSGGYEQYF.